This TCR beta chain was found in a study of blood T cell repertoires in COVID-19 (dated by TCRdb to the early 2020s). General notes on the study: Samples from collaborators originated in the United States, Italy and Spain and spanned both the acute and convalescent phases of COVID-19. Samples came from the ongoing ImmuneRACE study (first 160 participants) plus 1,254 subjects from 6 global collaborators. Deeply sampled blood TCRbeta repertoires from subjects exposed to, actively infected with, or recovered from COVID-19 were included in the dataset. Where available, HLA class I and class II types were obtained from metadata supplied by the sample provider rather than from assay-based typing. The repertoires were made available in a free public database intended to serve as a resource for research on the immune response to SARS-CoV-2. The prospective study material was composed of cDNA or gDNA derived from T cells, B-cell-depleted T cells, or PBMCs. The sample metadata nearly always contained a de-identified subject ID, COVID-19 status, age in years and sex. Results the study describes overall, beyond this receptor: The amount of clinical and demographic metadata varied by source and participant and was provided uncurated.

TCRbeta CDR3 regions were amplified from genomic DNA using the immunoSEQ Assay, a bias-controlled multiplex PCR. Per the source publication's procedure: The number of nucleated cells in each sample was estimated by amplification of reference gene primers within the assay. To quantify the absolute abundance of each unique TCRbeta CDR3 rearrangement, sequence reads were collapsed and filtered. For each sample, productive Simpson clonality was calculated as the square root of Simpson's diversity index over productive rearrangements. This is the immuneACCESS table as TCRdb keeps it, with only in-frame sequences that have V and J called. A part of the clones is gone; compared with another copy, unresolved V genes explain less than half, and the rest is unexplained. That table supplies the V and J calls and clone size; D and trimming were determined from the DNA. Here the sample has 300,000 to 450,000 clones; 70% to 90% occur a single time. Around 3% of the sample is held by the ten biggest clonotypes.

Remarks on this clone: What antigen it recognizes has not been identified. No base quality information exists; no much larger clone differs at one position.

One collaborating source in Seattle enrolled patients while the patients were actively infected and followed the patients over time throughout the course of disease. The collaborating institutions used their own protocols to collect whole blood in K2EDTA tubes. For TCRbeta analysis, collaborator samples were shipped as frozen whole blood, as isolated PBMCs, or as DNA extracted from either sample type. Reading the germline V gene (reference sequence) gives CDR1 SEHNR and CDR2 FQNEAQ. V is clipped by 1 base and J by 8 bases, and the sequence between their germline boundaries is 14 bases long. Spanning cysteine to phenylalanine, the CDR3 consists of 15 amino acids. Only the CDR3 part of the read is kept: 45 bases, read in frame from the first base.

This receptor was identified in a woman in her thirties with COVID-19, enrolled during active disease. Input material: peripheral blood. The chain was built from TRBV7-9 and TRBJ1-4; there is no confident call for the D gene. CDR3 reads: CASSLGGGLIEKLFF. Here is the DNA: TGTGCCAGCAGCTTAGGGGGAGGGTTGATCGAAAAACTGTTTTTT.